This T cell receptor beta chain was captured by sequencing in a study of OX40 agonist ivuxolimab in advanced cancers. The overall study: Patients were dosed with the agonistic anti-OX40 (CD134) antibody ivuxolimab. Participants averaged around 60 years of age (range about 23 to 80) and were over 75% male.

As concerns this clone: Antigen unknown. The identical CDR3 is also encoded by other nucleotide sequences in the sample.

The study, taken as a whole, reports: At doses 0.1 to 3.0 mg/kg, CD4+ and CD8+ clones expanded.

Method: immunoSEQ multiplex PCR; TCRdb's copy keeps in-frame clones and lacks some. The sample includes under 65,000 clones, more than 80% seen only once; the top ten take about a tenth. Material: CD4+ or CD8+ T cells sorted from blood, obtained in a trial of the OX40 agonist ivuxolimab. This receptor was identified in an adult with an advanced solid tumor such as melanoma, head and neck, liver or kidney cancer.

CDR3 nucleotide sequence: TGTGCCACCTCAAATCGGGACCCCGCAGGAGGAGATACGCAGTATTTT. Translated: CATSNRDPAGGDTQYF. The chain recombines TRBV19 with TRBJ2-3; D may be TRBD1 or TRBD2 (5 bases each). Germline lookup yields CDR1 LNHDA and CDR2 SQIVND (reference sequence). The CDR3 is 16 amino acids. The V and J ends lost 10 bases and 5 bases respectively, with 25 bases between them.